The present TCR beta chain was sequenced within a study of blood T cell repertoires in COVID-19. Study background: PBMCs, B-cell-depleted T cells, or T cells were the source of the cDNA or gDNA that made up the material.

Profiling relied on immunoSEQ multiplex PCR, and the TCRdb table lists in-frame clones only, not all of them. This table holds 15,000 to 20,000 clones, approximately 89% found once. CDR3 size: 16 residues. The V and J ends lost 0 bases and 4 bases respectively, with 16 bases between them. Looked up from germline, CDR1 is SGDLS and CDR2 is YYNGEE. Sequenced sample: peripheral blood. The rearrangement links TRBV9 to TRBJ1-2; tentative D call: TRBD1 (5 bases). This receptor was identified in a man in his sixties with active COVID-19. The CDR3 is CASSVAGGVGGYGYTF. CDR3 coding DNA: TGTGCCAGCAGCGTAGCCGGGGGAGTGGGGGGCTATGGCTACACCTTC.